The rows below give T cell receptor beta chains drawn from one sample of a study of tumor-infiltrating lymphocytes in primary liver carcinoma. TCRdb redid the calling of the multiplex PCR reads with MiXCR, one entry per CDR3 protein. The sample has fewer than 350,000 distinct CDR3 sequences; about 60% are singletons. Sequenced input: peripheral blood. These receptors were taken from a man aged 35 to 55 with primary liver carcinoma and hepatitis B virus infection. Each CDR3 is given with its conserved first and last residue. The D gene is left open where the match is weak. Where a row states a size, it is once, few, many or the class of an expanded clone; other rows omit it.

CDR3aa: CASSPGGGTVMRSTGYTF; CDR3nt: TGTGCCAGCAGTCCAGGAGGGGGGACTGTGATGAGGAGTACTGGCTACACCTTC; d_gene: NA; j_gene: TRBJ1-2; abundance: many; v_gene: TRBV6-6
CDR3aa: CASRRGGRGANVLTF; CDR3nt: TGTGCCAGCAGAAGAGGGGGACGGGGGGCCAACGTCCTGACTTTC; d_gene: NA; j_gene: TRBJ2-6; abundance: many; v_gene: TRBV12-3/TRBV12-4
CDR3aa: CASSPRLAGNEDWELFF; CDR3nt: TGTGCCAGCAGCCCCCGACTAGCGGGAAACGAGGACTGGGAGCTGTTTTTT; d_gene: TRBD2; j_gene: TRBJ2-2; abundance: NA; v_gene: TRBV4-2
CDR3aa: CASIPCLAGSYNEQFF; CDR3nt: TGTGCCAGTATCCCCTGCCTAGCGGGAAGCTACAATGAGCAGTTCTTC; d_gene: TRBD2; j_gene: TRBJ2-1; abundance: NA; v_gene: TRBV12-3/TRBV12-4
CDR3aa: CASSVNRGYEQYF; CDR3nt: TGTGCCAGCAGTGTTAACAGGGGCTACGAGCAGTACTTC; d_gene: TRBD1; j_gene: TRBJ2-7; abundance: many; v_gene: TRBV6-1
CDR3aa: CVISGTDILGQYF; CDR3nt: TGTGTCATCTCCGGGACAGACATCCTAGGGCAGTACTTC; d_gene: TRBD1; j_gene: TRBJ2-7; abundance: NA; v_gene: TRBV10-3
CDR3aa: CASSFSGGVTDTQYF; CDR3nt: TGTGCCAGCAGTTTTTCTGGGGGCGTCACAGATACGCAGTATTTT; d_gene: NA; j_gene: TRBJ2-3; abundance: few; v_gene: TRBV28
CDR3aa: CASSPGSRLAGPTDTQYF; CDR3nt: TGTGCCAGCAGCCCAGGGTCGAGGCTAGCGGGACCCACAGATACGCAGTATTTT; d_gene: TRBD2; j_gene: TRBJ2-3; abundance: few; v_gene: TRBV4-2
CDR3aa: CASSLPATGPLYNKQFF; CDR3nt: TGTGCCAGCAGCCTCCCTGCGACTGGCCCGCTCTACAATAAGCAGTTCTTC; d_gene: NA; j_gene: TRBJ2-1; abundance: once; v_gene: TRBV14
CDR3aa: CASSSDRDSGNTIYF; CDR3nt: TGTGCCAGCAGCTCGGACAGGGACTCTGGAAACACCATATATTTT; d_gene: TRBD1; j_gene: TRBJ1-3; abundance: few; v_gene: TRBV7-9
CDR3aa: CGVNPDEQFF; CDR3nt: TGCGGCGTCAACCCCGATGAGCAGTTCTTC; d_gene: NA; j_gene: TRBJ2-1; abundance: NA; v_gene: TRBV29-1
CDR3aa: CASISDRQVGTQYF; CDR3nt: TGTGCTAGCATCTCGGACAGGCAGGTTGGGACCCAGTACTTC; d_gene: TRBD1; j_gene: TRBJ2-5; abundance: NA; v_gene: TRBV11-1
CDR3aa: CAGSPLEGLRDEQFF; CDR3nt: TGTGCAGGCAGCCCATTGGAGGGGCTCAGGGATGAGCAGTTCTTC; d_gene: NA; j_gene: TRBJ2-1; abundance: NA; v_gene: TRBV11-1
CDR3aa: CASSITGGRETQYF; CDR3nt: TGTGCCAGCAGCATCACAGGGGGCAGAGAGACCCAGTACTTC; d_gene: TRBD1; j_gene: TRBJ2-5; abundance: many; v_gene: TRBV7-8
CDR3aa: CVSSSGGRGIEQYF; CDR3nt: TGTGTCAGCAGCTCTGGTGGGAGAGGTATCGAGCAGTACTTC; d_gene: NA; j_gene: TRBJ2-7; abundance: once; v_gene: TRBV11-2
CDR3aa: CASSLGQLKNIQYF; CDR3nt: TGTGCCAGCAGCTTGGGGCAGCTCAAAAACATTCAGTACTTC; d_gene: NA; j_gene: TRBJ2-4; abundance: few; v_gene: TRBV5-4
CDR3aa: CSSTTSAVAKNIQYF; CDR3nt: TGTAGCAGCACCACTTCGGCGGTAGCCAAAAACATTCAATACTTC; d_gene: NA; j_gene: TRBJ2-4; abundance: NA; v_gene: TRBV11-2
CDR3aa: CSVEGLRFRRDTQYF; CDR3nt: TGCAGCGTTGAAGGACTCAGGTTTAGAAGAGATACGCAGTATTTT; d_gene: NA; j_gene: TRBJ2-3; abundance: many; v_gene: TRBV29-1
CDR3aa: CASSLHCRRNTEAFF; CDR3nt: TGTGCCAGCAGCTTACACTGTCGCAGGAACACTGAAGCTTTCTTT; d_gene: NA; j_gene: TRBJ1-1; abundance: NA; v_gene: TRBV11-2
CDR3aa: CASSPSGGVNEKLFF; CDR3nt: TGTGCCAGCAGCCCCTCGGGAGGGGTCAATGAAAAACTGTTTTTT; d_gene: NA; j_gene: TRBJ1-4; abundance: many; v_gene: TRBV5-5
CDR3aa: CASNHTPGLAERSYEQYF; CDR3nt: TGTGCCAGCAACCATACCCCGGGACTAGCGGAACGCTCCTACGAGCAGTACTTC; d_gene: TRBD2; j_gene: TRBJ2-7; abundance: NA; v_gene: TRBV14
CDR3aa: CASSLREGNSPLHF; CDR3nt: TGTGCCAGCAGCCTGAGGGAGGGTAATTCACCCCTCCACTTT; d_gene: NA; j_gene: TRBJ1-6; abundance: NA; v_gene: TRBV11-2
CDR3aa: CASTLAGDEEYF; CDR3nt: TGTGCCAGCACTTTAGCCGGGGACGAGGAGTACTTC; d_gene: NA; j_gene: TRBJ2-7; abundance: NA; v_gene: TRBV12-3/TRBV12-4
CDR3aa: CASSISRVYNEQFF; CDR3nt: TGCGCCAGCAGTATCTCGCGGGTCTACAATGAGCAGTTCTTC; d_gene: NA; j_gene: TRBJ2-1; abundance: few; v_gene: TRBV10-2
CDR3aa: CANIDRGQNEAFF; CDR3nt: TGTGCCAATATCGACAGGGGCCAGAATGAAGCCTTCTTT; d_gene: TRBD1; j_gene: TRBJ1-1; abundance: NA; v_gene: TRBV6-6
CDR3aa: CASSEKPGNGYTF; CDR3nt: TGTGCCAGCAGTGAAAAACCCGGGAATGGCTACACCTTC; d_gene: NA; j_gene: TRBJ1-2; abundance: many; v_gene: TRBV6-1
CDR3aa: CAGSRDNTDTQYF; CDR3nt: TGTGCCGGCAGCCGGGACAACACAGATACGCAGTATTTT; d_gene: NA; j_gene: TRBJ2-3; abundance: NA; v_gene: TRBV12-3/TRBV12-4
CDR3aa: CASTLVAEYNEQFF; CDR3nt: TGTGCCAGCACCCTGGTAGCGGAATACAATGAGCAGTTCTTC; d_gene: NA; j_gene: TRBJ2-1; abundance: many; v_gene: TRBV5-5
CDR3aa: CTSQMTDHEQYF; CDR3nt: TGTACCAGCCAAATGACAGACCACGAGCAGTACTTC; d_gene: NA; j_gene: TRBJ2-7; abundance: NA; v_gene: TRBV6-1
CDR3aa: CASSLVQHAGEQFF; CDR3nt: TGTGCCAGCAGTTTGGTACAGCACGCCGGTGAGCAGTTCTTC; d_gene: NA; j_gene: TRBJ2-1; abundance: few; v_gene: TRBV12-3/TRBV12-4
CDR3aa: CASSFDLAGGGAKNIQYF; CDR3nt: TGTGCCAGCAGCTTTGATCTAGCGGGGGGGGGAGCCAAAAACATTCAGTACTTC; d_gene: TRBD2; j_gene: TRBJ2-4; abundance: NA; v_gene: TRBV11-3
CDR3aa: CASSSGWRGSSHNEQFF; CDR3nt: TGTGCCAGCAGCTCCGGGTGGAGAGGGAGCTCCCACAATGAGCAGTTCTTC; d_gene: NA; j_gene: TRBJ2-1; abundance: NA; v_gene: TRBV11-2
CDR3aa: CTSSYSGLRFTDTQYF; CDR3nt: TGTACCAGCAGTTACTCGGGCCTTCGTTTCACAGATACGCAGTATTTT; d_gene: NA; j_gene: TRBJ2-3; abundance: NA; v_gene: TRBV6-5
CDR3aa: CASSSPLGELFF; CDR3nt: TGTGCCAGCAGCTCTCCTCTCGGGGAGCTGTTTTTT; d_gene: NA; j_gene: TRBJ2-2; abundance: NA; v_gene: TRBV7-3
CDR3aa: CVSSHGTLYEQYF; CDR3nt: TGTGTCAGCAGCCACGGGACTTTATACGAGCAGTACTTC; d_gene: NA; j_gene: TRBJ2-7; abundance: NA; v_gene: TRBV5-5
CDR3aa: CASTIRYTGELFF; CDR3nt: TGTGCCAGCACCATAAGATACACCGGGGAGCTGTTTTTT; d_gene: NA; j_gene: TRBJ2-2; abundance: NA; v_gene: TRBV7-8
CDR3aa: CASSSRTVIGTQYF; CDR3nt: TGTGCCAGCAGTTCACGGACAGTTATAGGGACCCAGTACTTC; d_gene: NA; j_gene: TRBJ2-5; abundance: once; v_gene: TRBV6-2/TRBV6-3
CDR3aa: CANSLIATQGNEQFF; CDR3nt: TGTGCCAACAGCTTAATAGCAACACAGGGGAATGAGCAGTTCTTC; d_gene: TRBD1; j_gene: TRBJ2-1; abundance: NA; v_gene: TRBV11-3
CDR3aa: CGSSYSSEEDTQYF; CDR3nt: TGTGGCAGCAGTTACTCGAGTGAAGAAGATACGCAGTATTTT; d_gene: NA; j_gene: TRBJ2-3; abundance: NA; v_gene: TRBV6-5
CDR3aa: CASSVAGTDNYGYTF; CDR3nt: TGTGCCAGCAGCGTAGCCGGGACGGATAACTATGGCTACACCTTC; d_gene: NA; j_gene: TRBJ1-2; abundance: NA; v_gene: TRBV5-5
CDR3aa: CSVRTSGSWAETKYF; CDR3nt: TGCAGCGTTAGGACTAGCGGGAGTTGGGCAGAGACCAAGTACTTC; d_gene: TRBD2; j_gene: TRBJ2-5; abundance: NA; v_gene: TRBV29-1